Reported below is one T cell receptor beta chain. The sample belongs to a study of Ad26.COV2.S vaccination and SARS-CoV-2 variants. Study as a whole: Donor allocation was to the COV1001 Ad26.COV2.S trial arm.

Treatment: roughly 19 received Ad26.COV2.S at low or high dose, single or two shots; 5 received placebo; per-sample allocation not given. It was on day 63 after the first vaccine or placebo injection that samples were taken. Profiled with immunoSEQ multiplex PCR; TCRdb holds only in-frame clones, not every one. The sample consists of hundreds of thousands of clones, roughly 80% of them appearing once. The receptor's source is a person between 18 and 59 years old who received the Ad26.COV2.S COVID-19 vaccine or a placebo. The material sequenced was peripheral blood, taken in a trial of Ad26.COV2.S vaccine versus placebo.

The CDR3 nucleotides read TGTGCCCTAGAGAGGGTGAACACCGGGGAGCTGTTTTTT. Its protein product is CALERVNTGELFF. The chain uses TRBV28 and TRBJ2-2; D possibly corresponds to TRBD2 (5 bases). The CDR3 is made up of 13 amino acids. CDR1 and CDR2 from the germline V gene are MDHEN and SYDVKM. Deletions cut 11 bases from V and 1 base from J, with 11 bases between.